What follows describes a single T cell receptor beta chain. The antigen remains undetermined. The source of the sample is a study of T cell repertoires in cytomegalovirus infection. At the level of the study: Recently identified HLA-C-restricted CMV epitopes and well-studied HLA-B-restricted CMV epitopes were used by the study. It can be stated that public TCR beta signatures indicated CMV infection as well as a matching HLA type. The study, taken as a whole, reports: Ex vivo responses were dominated by HLA-C-restricted CMV-specific TCR beta clonotypes. Carriers of CMV and the relevant HLA type were discriminated by public TCR beta frequency.

TCRdb re-derived calls from the reads in MiXCR, one entry per CDR3 protein. The repertoire holds 750,000 to 950,000 distinct CDR3 sequences, with just under 30% as singletons. The germline gives CDR1 SGHRS, CDR2 YFSETQ. CDR3 length equals 14 residues. The V gene lost 0 bases and the J gene lost 4 bases, with 10 bases spanning the gap. The clonotype originates from a human donor in good health (CMV status not recorded). Some clones in this sample may be carry-over from other donors' samples. Sequenced material: cultured CD8+ T cells from PBMCs, taken from culture after CMV antigen stimulation. This chain uses TRBV5-1 with TRBJ2-5, with D tentatively TRBD2 (5 bases). For the CDR3, the DNA is TGCGCCAGCAGCTTGGAACTAGTCAGAGAGACCCAGTACTTC. It encodes CASSLELVRETQYF.